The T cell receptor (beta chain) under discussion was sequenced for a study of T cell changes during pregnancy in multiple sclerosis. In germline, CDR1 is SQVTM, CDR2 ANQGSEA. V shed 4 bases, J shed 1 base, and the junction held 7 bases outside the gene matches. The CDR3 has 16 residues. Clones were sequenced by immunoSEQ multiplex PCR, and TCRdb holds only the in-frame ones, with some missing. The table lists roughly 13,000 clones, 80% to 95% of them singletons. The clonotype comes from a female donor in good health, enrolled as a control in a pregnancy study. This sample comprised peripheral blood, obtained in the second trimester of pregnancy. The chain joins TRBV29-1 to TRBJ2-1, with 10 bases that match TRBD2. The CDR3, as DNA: TGCAGCGTTGGTAGTAGCGGGGGGAGGTCCTACAATGAGCAGTTCTTC. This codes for CSVGSSGGRSYNEQFF.